The source of this T cell receptor (beta chain) is a study of monozygotic twins with inflammatory bowel disease. The authors isolated total RNA from whole blood without sorting T cells. There are 16 residues in the CDR3. In germline, CDR1 is DFQATT, CDR2 SNEGSKA (reference sequence). TCRalpha along with TCRbeta cDNA was subjected to two nested PCRs lasting roughly 15 and 9 cycles. TCRdb re-called the 5' RACE reads and gives one entry per CDR3 protein, without DNA. The sample spans 200,000 to 250,000 distinct CDR3 sequences; the ten largest clones claim less than 2%. The sample comprised blood. The sequence was obtained from a human donor with ulcerative colitis or Crohn's disease, or a healthy co-twin of an affected twin (not recorded which). J is TRBJ2-3 and V is TRBV20-1; the D gene TCRdb calls, TRBD1, cannot be checked with no DNA. CDR3 in amino acids: CSATRIGGTSTDTQYF.